This passage covers 17 T cell receptor beta chains from one sample sequenced in a study of blood T cell repertoires in COVID-19. Profiled with immunoSEQ multiplex PCR; TCRdb holds only in-frame clones, not every one. Of tens of thousands of clones listed, roughly 80% are singletons. The sequenced material came from peripheral blood. These receptor sequences come from a human donor in a cohort sampled during active COVID-19.

This chain's CDR3 is CASSEGGRVDTQYF. Written as DNA, the CDR3 is TGTGCCAGCAGTGAAGGCGGGAGAGTAGATACGCAGTATTTT. The V call is TRBV6-1, the J call TRBJ2-3; 7 nucleotides match TRBD2. Losses at the gene ends were 1 base for V and 5 bases for J; bases not matched to a gene: 3. The CDR3 sequence is 14 residues long. Germline CDR1 reads MNHNS; CDR2 reads SASEGT.

This sequence joins TRBV19 and TRBJ2-2, with TRBD1 matching 11 bases. Germline loops: CDR1 LNHDA, CDR2 SQIVND (reference sequence). CDR3 length: 18 residues. V shed 7 bases and J 5 bases; nucleotides not matched to a gene: 15. As DNA, the CDR3 is TGTGCCAGTACTCCCAGGCCCGGGACAGGGGGTTGGACCGGGGAGCTGTTTTTT. Residues: CASTPRPGTGGWTGELFF.

This chain uses TRBV18 with TRBJ2-7; D unresolved. Germline CDR1 and CDR2: KGHSH and LQKENI. The length of the CDR3 is 17 residues. V was cut by 2 bases and J by 0 bases, with 17 bases left in between. The CDR3 loop is CASSPGFQEQSSYEQYF. For the CDR3, the DNA is TGTGCCAGCTCACCAGGATTTCAGGAACAGAGCTCCTACGAGCAGTACTTC.

The chain joins TRBV30 to TRBJ1-5; D not certain. Trimming shortened V by 0 bases and J by 2 bases, and 5 bases separated the two germline ends. The germline gives CDR1 GTSNPN, CDR2 SVGIG (reference sequence). There are 13 residues in the CDR3. The CDR3 nucleotides read TGTGCCTGGAGTGTAGCGGGCAATCAGCCCCAGCATTTT. Protein product: CAWSVAGNQPQHF.

This clone showed up just a few times. V and J are TRBV6-1 and TRBJ2-1; D gene uncertain. The V gene lost 4 bases and the J gene lost 5 bases, with 18 bases spanning the gap. Germline CDR1 reads MNHNS; CDR2 reads SASEGT. This CDR3 is built from 16 residues. CDR3 nucleotides: TGTGCCAGCAGTGTATTTTGGGCCATAATGGACAATGAGCAGTTCTTC. This translates into CASSVFWAIMDNEQFF.

The chain recombines TRBV11-2 with TRBJ2-7; no definite D call. Between the trimmed V and J ends, which lost 5 bases and 7 bases, there was a span of 12 bases. The CDR3 is 12 residues long. Looked up from germline, CDR1 is SGHAT and CDR2 is FQNNGV. This CDR3 is CASSPRLVEQYF. CDR3 DNA: TGTGCCAGCAGCCCCCGGTTGGTGGAGCAGTACTTC.

The genes are TRBV27 and TRBJ1-1; D not resolved. Germline CDR1 is MNHEY and CDR2 is SMNVEV (reference sequence). The CDR3 spans 13 residues. V gave up 5 bases and J gave up 5 bases, with 12 bases separating them. CDR3 residues: CASSTRDGTEAFF. DNA for the CDR3: TGTGCCAGCAGTACTAGGGATGGAACTGAAGCTTTCTTT.

The chain links TRBV7-2 to TRBJ2-5; TRBD2 matches at 9 bases. The CDR3 runs 13 residues. Germline V gene lookup returns CDR1 SGHTA and CDR2 FQGNSA. Losses at the gene ends were 5 bases for V and 9 bases for J; bases not matched to a gene: 7. The CDR3 nucleotides are TGTGCCAGCAGCGGAGCGGGGGGCTTATCCCAGTACTTC. It specifies CASSGAGGLSQYF. Full variable domain (outside the CDR3, taken from reference TRBV7-2 and TRBJ2-5): GAGVSQSPSNKVTEKGKDVELRCDPISGHTALYWYRQSLGQGLEFLIYFQGNSAPDKSGLPSDRFSAERTGGSVSTLTIQRTQQEDSAVYLCASSGAGGLSQYFGPGTRLLVL.

The chain couples TRBV19 to TRBJ1-6; maybe TRBD1 (5 bases). Germline CDR1 is LNHDA and CDR2 is SQIVND (reference sequence). The CDR3 is 14 residues long. Trimming cost V 3 bases and J 10 bases, with 13 bases left between them. The DNA for the CDR3 is TGTGCCAGTAGTATGCTCGGTAGGGGCTCACCCCTCCACTTT. This translates into CASSMLGRGSPLHF.

This clone was recorded a few times. The rearrangement uses TRBV7-2 and TRBJ2-7; 7 bases fit TRBD1. From germline, CDR1 is SGHTA and CDR2 FQGNSA. This CDR3 has 13 residues. V shed 4 bases and J 5 bases; nucleotides not matched to a gene: 5. CDR3 DNA sequence: TGTGCCAGCAGCTGGACAGGTTCCGACGAGCAGTACTTC. Residues: CASSWTGSDEQYF.

On this clone: Other DNA sequences within the sample encode an identical CDR3. V usage is TRBV7-8 and J usage is TRBJ2-7; D may be TRBD2 (5 bases). The V and J ends lost 6 bases and 0 bases respectively, with 9 bases between them. Germline V gives CDR1 SGHVS, CDR2 FQNEAQ. This CDR3 region has 13 residues. For the CDR3, the DNA is TGTGCCAGCAGTCAAGGGAGCTCCTACGAGCAGTACTTC. The encoded protein is CASSQGSSYEQYF.

V is TRBV21-1 and J is TRBJ1-4; the table calls TRBD1, which could not be checked here. TRBV21-1 corresponds to a pseudogene. There are 13 residues in the CDR3. Here the CDR3 DNA reads TGTGCCAGCAGCAAAGGACATGACGAAAAACTGTTTTTT. This sequence encodes CASSKGHDEKLFF.

This sequence joins TRBV7-2 and TRBJ2-7; TRBD1 matches 8 bases. CDR1 and CDR2 (germline): SGHTA, FQGNSA. V was pared by 1 base and J by 0 bases, with 2 bases of the junction left unmatched. The CDR3 sequence is 15 residues long. The CDR3 sequence is CASSLETGASYEQYF. Written as DNA, the CDR3 is TGTGCCAGCAGCTTAGAGACAGGGGCCTCCTACGAGCAGTACTTC.

The chain is built from TRBV5-1 and TRBJ1-4, with TRBD1 matching 9 bases. Germline lookup yields CDR1 SGHRS and CDR2 YFSETQ. The V and J ends lost 0 bases and 5 bases, in that order; junction bases with no gene match: 5. This CDR3 spans 16 amino acids. CDR3 DNA sequence: TGCGCCAGCAGCTTGGACCGACAGGGGGGAAATGAAAAACTGTTTTTT. Amino acids: CASSLDRQGGNEKLFF.

The rearrangement joins TRBV5-4 to TRBJ1-2, with TRBD1 matching 8 bases. Germline V gene sequence: CDR1 SGHNT, CDR2 YYREEE (reference sequence). V was clipped by 6 bases and J by 4 bases; unmatched bases: 8. CDR3 length equals 14 residues. The CDR3, as DNA: TGTGCCAGCACCCCAGGGGGCCGGGGCTATGGCTACACCTTC. Residues: CASTPGGRGYGYTF.

V usage is TRBV3-1 (or the pseudogene TRBV3-2) and J usage is TRBJ2-7, with 7 bases aligning to TRBD1. Germline V gene sequence: CDR1 LGHDT, CDR2 YNNKEL (reference sequence). This CDR3 is 16 amino acids long. J gave up 4 bases and V 0 bases, and 9 bases lay outside the gene matches. This CDR3 reads CASSQDRGTDCYEQYF. For the CDR3, the DNA is TGTGCCAGCAGCCAAGATCGTGGGACAGATTGTTACGAGCAGTACTTC.

This clone was seen a single time. The gene calls are TRBV5-1 and TRBJ1-4; D ambiguous. V lost 0 bases and J lost 2, with 14 bases in between. The germline CDR1 and CDR2 sequences are SGHRS and YFSETQ. This CDR3 spans 17 amino acids. The CDR3 bases are TGCGCCAGCAGCTTGGGCGTAGGAGTCGGGACTAATGAAAAACTGTTTTTT. Encoded protein: CASSLGVGVGTNEKLFF.